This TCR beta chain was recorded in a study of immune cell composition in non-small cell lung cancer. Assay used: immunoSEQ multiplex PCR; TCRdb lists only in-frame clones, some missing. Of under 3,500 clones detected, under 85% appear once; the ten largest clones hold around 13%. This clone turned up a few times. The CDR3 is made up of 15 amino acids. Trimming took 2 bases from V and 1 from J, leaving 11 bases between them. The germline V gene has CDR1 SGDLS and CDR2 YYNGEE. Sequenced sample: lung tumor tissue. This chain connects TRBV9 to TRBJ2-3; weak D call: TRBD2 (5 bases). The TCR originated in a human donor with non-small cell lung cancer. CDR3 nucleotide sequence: TGTGCCAGCAGCGTTACCGACGGGGGCACAGATACGCAGTATTTT. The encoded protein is CASSVTDGGTDTQYF.